The clone carrying this T cell receptor beta chain was observed a few times. Its target is unknown. Of the isolated RNA, all was reverse transcribed, and so the sequenced material was expressed TCRB transcripts. TCRdb keeps only in-frame clones here, not all; method: immunoSEQ multiplex PCR. The repertoire holds 250,000 to 300,000 clones, over 11% seen once, with about 0.016% in the top ten. This CDR3 comprises 15 residues. In germline, CDR1 is SGHTA, CDR2 FQGNSA. V was clipped by 1 base and J by 2 bases; unmatched bases: 3. These data originate in a study of beta chain features in type 1 diabetes. Study-level results: Moderately but significantly shorter TCRB CDR3s were found in Type 1 diabetes patients in all four CD4+ subsets.

This TCR came from a man under 40 with type 1 diabetes. Sequencing input: naive CD4+ T cells from blood. This chain uses TRBV7-2 with TRBJ2-5; 8 nucleotides agree with TRBD2. The CDR3 loop reads CASSLVGGGQETQYF. Here the CDR3 DNA reads TGTGCCAGCAGCTTAGTCGGGGGGGGACAAGAGACCCAGTACTTC.